The clone carrying this T cell receptor beta chain was seen ten or more times. Its specificity is unknown. This sample was included in a study of T cell repertoires in cytomegalovirus infection. The overall study: An indication of both CMV infection and matching HLA type came from public TCR beta signatures.

The CDR3 has 13 amino acids. V was cut by 4 bases and J by 0 bases, with 5 bases left in between. Germline CDR1 reads SGHTA; CDR2 reads FQGNSA. Study-wide points: Summed frequency of public TCR beta families distinguished CMV carriers with the relevant HLA. Ex vivo responses were dominated by HLA-C-restricted CMV-specific TCR beta clonotypes.

In TCRdb, the reads were re-called with MiXCR into one record per CDR3 protein. There are 250,000 to 300,000 distinct CDR3 sequences in the sample; around 8.7% occur only once, and roughly 16% lies in the top ten. This sequence originates from a human donor in good health (CMV status not recorded). Some clones in this sample may be carry-over from other donors' samples. V is TRBV7-2 and J is TRBJ2-3; D remains unclear. The sequencing sample was made of PBMCs. CDR3 protein: CASSSPSTDTQYF. For the CDR3, the DNA is TGTGCCAGCAGCTCCCCGAGCACAGATACGCAGTATTTT.